This is a list of T cell receptor beta chains from one sample in a study of cytomegalovirus exposure and HLA in healthy donors. TCRdb's copy holds only in-frame clones and misses some; the assay was immunoSEQ multiplex PCR. The repertoire holds 70,000 to 95,000 clones, with around 82% as singletons. Material: PBMCs. Source of these receptors: a man in his forties or fifties in good health and CMV-seronegative. Both conserved end residues are part of each CDR3. Fields, in order: J gene, V gene, clone size, D gene, CDR3 protein, CDR3 DNA. D genes are given only for firm matches. Size is stated for part of the rows, as once, few or many counts, or as a class when the clone is expanded.

TRBJ2-3	TRBV4-1	NA	NA	CASSQEWALNTDTQYF	TGCGCCAGCAGCCAAGAATGGGCATTAAACACAGATACGCAGTATTTT
TRBJ1-6	TRBV28	NA	TRBD1	CASSRFGQGFNSPLHF	TGTGCCAGCAGCCGTTTCGGACAGGGGTTTAATTCACCCCTCCACTTT
TRBJ2-5	TRBV30	NA	TRBD1	CAWSRGRGRGQETQYF	TGTGCCTGGAGTAGGGGCAGGGGGCGCGGACAAGAGACCCAGTACTTC
TRBJ2-1	TRBV5-1	NA	TRBD2	CASSASGGPYNEQFF	TGCGCCAGCAGCGCTAGCGGGGGGCCTTACAATGAGCAGTTCTTC
TRBJ1-4	TRBV29-1	few	NA	CSVEGDSQNEKLFF	TGCAGCGTTGAAGGTGACAGTCAAAATGAAAAACTGTTTTTT
TRBJ1-4	TRBV6-6	few	NA	CASTGGEEKLFF	TGTGCCAGCACGGGGGGTGAAGAAAAACTGTTTTTT
TRBJ2-1	TRBV29-1	few	NA	CSVGPGINEQFF	TGCAGCGTTGGGCCCGGGATTAATGAGCAGTTCTTC
TRBJ1-4	TRBV27	NA	TRBD1	CASSPGQLNNEKLFF	TGTGCCAGCAGTCCGGGACAGCTAAATAATGAAAAACTGTTTTTT
TRBJ1-4	TRBV7-8	NA	TRBD1	CASSFRQGDSTNEKLFF	TGTGCCAGCAGCTTTAGACAGGGGGACTCAACTAATGAAAAACTGTTTTTT
TRBJ2-4	TRBV27	NA	TRBD1	CASSVRRTGSGHF	TGTGCCAGCAGTGTCCGGCGGACAGGGAGCGGGCACTTC
TRBJ2-5	TRBV11-2	NA	NA	CASSITGQPGSGSETQYF	TGTGCCAGCAGCATAACGGGACAGCCCGGGAGTGGGTCAGAGACCCAGTACTTC
TRBJ2-3	TRBV11-2	NA	TRBD1	CASSLGTGRDTQYF	TGTGCCAGCAGCTTAGGGACAGGGCGCGATACGCAGTATTTT
TRBJ2-1	TRBV4-2	NA	NA	CASSQDWLASNEQFF	TGTGCCAGCAGCCAAGATTGGCTAGCGAGCAATGAGCAGTTCTTC
TRBJ2-5	TRBV6-6	NA	TRBD1	CASTRDSTDLRQYF	TGTGCCAGCACTAGGGACAGCACCGATCTACGCCAGTACTTC
TRBJ2-5	TRBV18	NA	NA	CASSPGGQRTKETQYF	TGTGCCAGCTCACCGGGGGGGCAAAGGACGAAAGAGACCCAGTACTTC
TRBJ1-1	TRBV7-3	NA	NA	CASSSEGGARNTEAFF	TGTGCCAGCAGCTCCGAGGGAGGGGCGAGGAACACTGAAGCTTTCTTT
TRBJ2-1	TRBV2	few	NA	CASSDPRGNEQFF	TGTGCCAGCAGTGACCCTCGAGGCAATGAGCAGTTCTTC
TRBJ2-7	TRBV6-5	NA	NA	CASRRSDEQYF	TGTGCCAGCCGCCGGTCCGACGAGCAGTACTTC
TRBJ2-7	TRBV7-8	once	TRBD1	CASSPGTGPISQYF	TGTGCCAGCAGTCCCGGGACAGGCCCTATTAGTCAGTACTTC
TRBJ2-7	TRBV6-1	NA	TRBD2	CASSESTSGKREQYF	TGTGCCAGCAGTGAATCTACTAGCGGGAAGAGGGAGCAGTACTTC
TRBJ2-3	TRBV12-5	NA	NA	CASGVGLTDTQYF	TGTGCTAGTGGGGTGGGCCTCACAGATACGCAGTATTTT
TRBJ2-3	TRBV4-1	NA	NA	CASSQGQGWLYTQYF	TGCGCCAGCAGCCAAGGGCAGGGGTGGCTGTATACGCAGTATTTT